These T cell receptor beta chains were read from a single sample in a study of response to subunit inactivated influenza vaccine. Each CDR3 protein gets one entry after TCRdb re-called the RT-PCR reads with MiXCR. The sample holds about 500,000 distinct CDR3 sequences, approximately 7.8% seen once. Sequencing used PBMCs from blood, obtained about 23 months after vaccination. These receptors were taken from a man aged 50 to 69 who received an inactivated influenza vaccine. Each CDR3 is given with its conserved first and last residue. Fields, in order: V gene, CDR3 protein.

TRBV4-3 CASSQASSWGKLFF
TRBV10-3 CAISGPRAGGPYEQYF
TRBV11-3 CASSLEGRGGDTQYF
TRBV11-2 CASSFDRNSYEQYF
TRBV5-6 CASSPSRAWSYNEQFF
TRBV21-1 CASSPLEGYSNQPQHF
TRBV12-3/TRBV12-4 CASSLDREYNEQFF
TRBV27 CASRESSGANVLTF
TRBV9 CASSHPGTSGSYNEQFF
TRBV12-3/TRBV12-4 CASSPGRRGGTQYF
TRBV18 CASSPGWTNTGELFF
TRBV5-5 CASSETVTGELFF
TRBV25-1 CASSSLAGGTEQFF
TRBV9 CASSGQGASYEQYF
TRBV4-3 CASSQDFGYRSGRETQYF
TRBV12-3/TRBV12-4 CASSFGSSQYF
TRBV6-2/TRBV6-3 CASSYYNERAGGDTGELFF
TRBV7-9 CASRDITGMGGTEAFF
TRBV18 CASSPPQGARETQYF
TRBV12-3/TRBV12-4 CASSLKLQTVYGYTF
TRBV29-1 CSVRLDTQYF
TRBV7-2 CASSSRRDGGDRKTQYF
TRBV5-1 CASSLVPGQGATDTQYF
TRBV4-3 CASSQDWGTGIYEQYF
TRBV6-5 CASSYGQDNSPLHF
TRBV7-8 CASSIGTSGRKETQYF
TRBV7-2 CASSLDGGAYNEQFF
TRBV9 CASSVRTGRYTGELFF
TRBV5-1 CASSPQRSTDTQYF
TRBV28 CASSPPSGRDYEQYF
TRBV19 CASSTHLAGGAETQYF
TRBV20-1 CSANDRGPRGEQFF
TRBV15 CATSLSHLSHEQYF
TRBV7-2 CASSLAEGRWELFF
TRBV7-2 CASSLARTPPTEAFF
TRBV7-2 CASSHYTDLFYTF
TRBV29-1 CSVGEFRGEQYF
TRBV7-9 CASSLRGATDTQYF
TRBV20-1 CSARDLAGGAYYEQYF
TRBV4-3 CASSQEAGLTEAFF
TRBV6-5 CASSSGTGTGEQYF
TRBV7-2 CASSPLLGEQFF
TRBV5-1 CASSLYSGGTDTQYF
TRBV3-1 CASSQAAGTAYEQYF
TRBV7-2 CASTLGRSYNEQFF
TRBV4-3 CASSQEPGSGTIYF
TRBV20-1 CSAIKGQGVTDTQYF
TRBV25-1 CASSTRSGWNSPLHF
TRBV29-1 CSVDGTSGRASNEQFF
TRBV19 CATMRGTYSNQPQHF
TRBV20-1 CSASTALVNTEAFF
TRBV9 CASSVEGSRVSGNTIYF
TRBV18 CASSPQGEQFF
TRBV20-1 CSAVGLESTDTQYF
TRBV13 CASSYGSGNTIYF
TRBV5-1 CASSLEYGEQFF
TRBV12-3/TRBV12-4 CASSLVAGDTEAFF
TRBV12-3/TRBV12-4 CASSRTGSYLSGNTIYF
TRBV5-1 CASSFDRRNEKLFF